This T cell receptor (beta chain) was captured in a study of CD8 T cells in Susac syndrome. Random hexamers served to reverse transcribe about 0.5 to 1 ug RNA. Amplification of TCR beta CDR3 used immunoSEQ multiplex PCR across 54 Vbeta and 13 Jbeta. TCRdb recomputed calls from the immunoSEQ multiplex PCR reads with MiXCR, one row per CDR3 protein. The profile covers 170,000 or so distinct CDR3 sequences, with approximately 93% appearing a single time and roughly 0.094% taken by the ten largest. Trimming shortened V by 6 bases and J by 3 bases, and 23 bases separated the two germline ends. Germline CDR1 and CDR2: KGHDR and SFDVKD. The CDR3 has 18 amino acids.

The chain is built from TRBV24-1 and TRBJ2-1, with D tentatively TRBD1 (6 bases). The sample taken for sequencing was CD4+ T cells from PBMCs. This TCR was recovered from a human donor with multiple sclerosis. DNA of the CDR3: TGTGCCACCAGTAAACGGACAGCTATAAAGTTCCTCTACAATGAGCAGTTCTTC. Translated, it gives CATSKRTAIKFLYNEQFF.